What follows are 31 T cell receptor beta chains derived from one specimen sequenced in a study of cytomegalovirus exposure and HLA in healthy donors. Primers for the PCR totalled 60 Vbeta and 13 Jbeta. Repertoires were generated with immunoSEQ multiplex PCR, while TCRdb's copy carries only in-frame clones and drops some. The sample includes hundreds of thousands of clones, roughly 84% of them seen just once. Sample: PBMCs. The receptors were gathered from a girl aged 2 to 9 in good health and CMV-seronegative.

This sequence joins TRBV4-1 and TRBJ1-2; D gene uncertain. The CDR3 covers 17 residues. With 0 bases removed from V and 1 base from J, the gap between germline ends came to 15 bases. Germline lookup yields CDR1 MGHRA and CDR2 YSYEKL. The CDR3 here is CASSQDILQISNYGYTF. The CDR3 coding sequence is TGCGCCAGCAGCCAAGATATTTTGCAGATAAGTAACTATGGCTACACCTTC.

The chain is built from TRBV7-3 and TRBJ2-1; 8 nucleotides line up with TRBD2. Germline V gives CDR1 SGHTA, CDR2 FQGTGA. V lost 5 bases to trimming and J lost 2 bases; unmatched junction nucleotides: 11. The CDR3 loop spans 17 amino acids. CDR3 DNA sequence: TGTGCCAGCAGCCTCGGGGGGGGCCCTAGGACCTACAATGAGCAGTTCTTC. Protein product: CASSLGGGPRTYNEQFF.

This clone was seen only once. This rearrangement joins TRBV9 to TRBJ2-2; 7 nucleotides match TRBD1. The CDR3 spans 16 residues. Germline lookup yields CDR1 SGDLS and CDR2 YYNGEE. The V segment lost 0 bases and the J segment 5 bases; nucleotides outside the gene matches: 7. DNA for the CDR3: TGTGCCAGCAGCGTAGTAGGGGGCCTTGGGACCGGGGAGCTGTTTTTT. Residues: CASSVVGGLGTGELFF.

The J gene is TRBJ2-5, the V gene TRBV5-1; 16 nucleotides align to TRBD2. The junction had 2 bases not matched to a gene; V was cut back by 3 bases and J by 3 bases. Germline V gives CDR1 SGHRS, CDR2 YFSETQ. This CDR3 is built from 16 residues. CDR3 in DNA: TGCGCCAGCAGCTGGGGACTAGCGGGGGGGAAAGAGACCCAGTACTTC. Its protein is CASSWGLAGGKETQYF.

In its sample, this clone was seen once. This sequence joins TRBV7-8 and TRBJ1-2, with D perhaps TRBD1 (6 bases). Deletions cut 5 bases from V and 8 bases from J, with 18 bases between. This CDR3 is built from 14 residues. Germline V gives CDR1 SGHVS, CDR2 FQNEAQ. In DNA, the CDR3 is TGTGCCAGCAGCCCAGGGACAAGTTGGAACGGCTACACCTTC. It is translated as CASSPGTSWNGYTF.

This clone showed up just once. The chain links TRBV7-2 to TRBJ2-7; no clear D. V lost 2 bases and J lost 3, with 8 bases in between. This CDR3 comprises 13 residues. CDR1 is SGHTA and CDR2 is FQGNSA in the germline V gene. CDR3 residues: CASSLPFLYEQYF. DNA of the CDR3: TGTGCCAGCAGCTTACCTTTTCTCTACGAGCAGTACTTC.

The V gene is TRBV29-1, the J gene TRBJ2-3; TRBD2 aligns across 9 bases. The CDR3 length is 14 residues. Germline lookup yields CDR1 SQVTM and CDR2 ANQGSEA. V lost 4 bases and J lost 6; bases outside the gene matches: 8. The CDR3 DNA reads as TGCAGCGTTGCCACTAGCGGGCGTAAGGATACGCAGTATTTT. Residues: CSVATSGRKDTQYF.

The chain carries TRBV21-1 and TRBJ2-3; the D call in the table, TRBD2, was not verified against the DNA. TRBV21-1 constitutes a pseudogene. This CDR3 region has 12 residues. The CDR3: CASSKEEDTQYF. CDR3 bases: TGTGCCAGCAGCAAAGAGGAGGATACGCAGTATTTT.

V gene TRBV9 combines with J gene TRBJ2-1, with TRBD2 matching over 11 bases. The CDR3 is 16 amino acids. V lost 3 bases, J lost 9 bases, and 11 bases stayed unmatched. Germline loops: CDR1 SGDLS, CDR2 YYNGEE. CDR3 DNA: TGTGCCAGCAGCGCCCTTAGCGGGAGGGCCAGTCCTGAGCAGTTCTTC. It encodes CASSALSGRASPEQFF.

The chain recombines TRBV11-2 with TRBJ1-1; 7 nucleotides agree with TRBD1. Losses at the gene ends were 4 bases for V and 6 bases for J; bases not matched to a gene: 8. Germline lookup yields CDR1 SGHAT and CDR2 FQNNGV. CDR3 length: 14 residues. The CDR3: CASSWTGSIAEAFF. Here the CDR3 DNA reads TGTGCCAGCAGCTGGACAGGAAGTATCGCTGAAGCTTTCTTT.

The V call is TRBV7-9, the J call TRBJ2-2; the D is unclear. The CDR3 has 11 residues. The ends were cut back, 7 bases at V and 8 bases at J, with 8 bases in the middle. Germline CDR1 is SEHNR and CDR2 is FQNEAQ (reference sequence). The DNA of the CDR3 is TGTGCCAGCACCCAAGAGGGGGAGCTGTTTTTT. Its protein product is CASTQEGELFF.

V is TRBV2 and J is TRBJ1-2; 8 bases are a match to TRBD1. Germline values: CDR1 SNHLY, CDR2 FYNNEI. J gave up 7 bases and V 8 bases, and 6 bases lay outside the gene matches. The CDR3 is made up of 12 amino acids. CDR3 amino acids: CASGRDRSGYTF. The CDR3, as DNA: TGTGCCAGCGGGAGGGACAGGAGTGGCTACACCTTC. Based on the CDR3 plus reference TRBV2 and TRBJ1-2, the full variable domain is EPEVTQTPSHQVTQMGQEVILRCVPISNHLYFYWYRQILGQKVEFLVSFYNNEISEKSEIFDDQFSVERPDGSNFTLKIRSTKLEDSAMYFCASGRDRSGYTFGSGTRLTVV.

This rearrangement joins TRBV28 to TRBJ2-7, with TRBD2 matching 12 bases. CDR3 length: 14 amino acids. CDR1 is MDHEN and CDR2 is SYDVKM in the germline V gene. V trimming: 3 bases; J trimming: 3 bases; junction bases outside the gene matches: 0. CDR3 coding DNA: TGTGCCAGCAGTTTGACTAGCGGGAGCTACGAGCAGTACTTC. Residues: CASSLTSGSYEQYF.

This chain connects TRBV6-1 to TRBJ2-3, with 7 bases matching TRBD1. Per the germline V gene, CDR1 is MNHNS and CDR2 is SASEGT. The CDR3 sequence is 14 residues long. The J segment lost 6 bases and the V segment lost 2 bases, leaving 5 bases of the junction unmatched. CDR3 residues: CASSERGLGDTQYF. DNA of the CDR3: TGTGCCAGCAGTGAAAGGGGGCTAGGGGATACGCAGTATTTT.

This rearrangement joins TRBV9 to TRBJ2-5; the D gene is possibly TRBD1 (6 bases). CDR1 and CDR2 from the germline V gene are SGDLS and YYNGEE. The length of the CDR3 is 14 residues. V lost 3 bases and J 7 bases, leaving 16 bases between the germline ends. The DNA of the CDR3 is TGTGCCAGCAGCGCTGAACAGGGCGCCGGGACCCAGTACTTC. As protein: CASSAEQGAGTQYF.

Only a few counts were recorded for this clone. CDR3 nucleotide sequence: TGTGCCAGCAGCTTAGGGCCGGGGGGCGTAGATACGCAGTATTTT. Its protein is CASSLGPGGVDTQYF. The chain carries TRBV7-9 and TRBJ2-3; D possibly corresponds to TRBD2 (7 bases). V was trimmed by 1 base and J by 5 bases, leaving 13 bases between them. The CDR3 length is 15 residues. CDR1 is SEHNR, CDR2 FQNEAQ, per germline (reference sequence).

The chain combines TRBV10-2 with TRBJ1-4; tentative D call: TRBD1 (6 bases). In germline, CDR1 is WSHSY, CDR2 SAAADI. Deletions cut 0 bases from V and 7 bases from J, with 18 bases between. The CDR3 sequence is 17 residues long. In DNA, the CDR3 is TGCGCCAGCAGTGAGTCCCAAATACAGGGCTTCGGTGAAAAACTGTTTTTT. Protein product: CASSESQIQGFGEKLFF.

The chain couples TRBV4-1 to TRBJ1-2; 8 bases fit TRBD1. Germline V gene sequence: CDR1 MGHRA, CDR2 YSYEKL. The CDR3 has 16 residues. Trimming removed 3 bases from V and 8 bases from J; junction bases left unmatched: 14. The CDR3: CASSQGFNRGSEGYTF. As DNA, the CDR3 is TGCGCCAGCAGCCAGGGTTTTAACAGGGGGTCAGAAGGCTACACCTTC.

The rearrangement uses TRBV11-2 and TRBJ1-4, with D tentatively TRBD1 (6 bases). The V end was cut by 6 bases, the J end by 4 bases, with 9 bases between. The length of the CDR3 is 13 residues. Germline values: CDR1 SGHAT, CDR2 FQNNGV. The DNA of the CDR3 is TGTGCCAGCAGAGGGGGGGATAATGAAAAACTGTTTTTT. Residues: CASRGGDNEKLFF.

The genes are TRBV30 and TRBJ1-5; D ambiguous. The germline V and J ends were trimmed by 0 bases and 5 bases, with 8 bases remaining between them. CDR3 length: 13 amino acids. From germline, CDR1 is GTSNPN and CDR2 SVGIG (reference sequence). CDR3 residues: CAWSVVRDQPQHF. The CDR3 DNA reads as TGTGCCTGGAGTGTAGTACGGGATCAGCCCCAGCATTTT. Full variable domain (remainder filled in from reference TRBV30 and TRBJ1-5): SQTIHQWPATLVQPVGSPLSLECTVEGTSNPNLYWYRQAAGRGLQLLFYSVGIGQISSEVPQNLSASRPQDRQFILSSKKLLLSDSGFYLCAWSVVRDQPQHFGDGTRLSIL.

The chain is built from TRBV19 and TRBJ2-1; 8 nucleotides line up with TRBD2. Losses at the gene ends were 1 base for V and 2 bases for J; bases not matched to a gene: 4. The CDR3 spans 16 residues. Germline CDR1 reads LNHDA; CDR2 reads SQIVND (reference sequence). Here the CDR3 reads CASSIGRAGAYNEQFF. Written as DNA, the CDR3 is TGTGCCAGTAGTATAGGAAGAGCGGGGGCCTACAATGAGCAGTTCTTC.

The V gene is TRBV30, the J gene TRBJ2-7; perhaps TRBD2 as D (5 bases). Trimming left V 5 bases short and J 3 bases short, with 8 bases between. The CDR3 contains 11 residues. Germline CDR1 reads GTSNPN; CDR2 reads SVGIG (reference sequence). The CDR3 DNA reads TGTGCCTGGGTAGGAGGCTACGAGCAGTACTTC. It encodes CAWVGGYEQYF.

Regarding this clone: In the same sample, other DNA sequences code for this CDR3. The J gene is TRBJ1-1, the V gene TRBV18, with D maybe TRBD1 (6 bases). This CDR3 is built from 14 residues. Germline V gene sequence: CDR1 KGHSH, CDR2 LQKENI. Trimming shortened V by 3 bases and J by 1 base, and 9 bases separated the two germline ends. The DNA of the CDR3 is TGTGCCAGCTCACCTACGACAGGGAACACTGAAGCTTTCTTT. This codes for CASSPTTGNTEAFF. The full variable domain, rest sourced from reference TRBV18 and TRBJ1-1, is NAGVMQNPRHLVRRRGQEARLRCSPMKGHSHVYWYRQLPEEGLKFMVYLQKENIIDESGMPKERFSAEFPKEGPSILRIQQVVRGDSAAYFCASSPTTGNTEAFFGQGTRLTVV.

This chain uses TRBV30 with TRBJ2-2; TRBD2 matches 13 bases. Germline V CDR1 and CDR2: GTSNPN, SVGIG (reference sequence). The CDR3 has 18 amino acids. Unmatched junction bases numbered 7, after V lost 3 bases and J lost 0 bases. The CDR3 reads CAWSKGLAGRSNTGELFF. CDR3 DNA sequence: TGTGCCTGGAGCAAGGGACTAGCGGGAAGATCGAACACCGGGGAGCTGTTTTTT.

The chain couples TRBV7-2 to TRBJ2-2, with TRBD2 matching over 12 bases. The CDR3 is made up of 16 amino acids. V shed 2 bases, J shed 6 bases, and the junction held 4 bases outside the gene matches. The germline gives CDR1 SGHTA, CDR2 FQGNSA. CDR3 DNA: TGTGCCAGCAGCTTAAATCCTAGCGGGGGGGCCGGGGAGCTGTTTTTT. This encodes CASSLNPSGGAGELFF.

The chain links TRBV5-1 to TRBJ1-6, with D unresolved. Germline V gene sequence: CDR1 SGHRS, CDR2 YFSETQ. This CDR3 is 16 amino acids long. The germline V and J ends were trimmed by 5 bases and 7 bases, with 19 bases remaining between them. In nucleotides, the CDR3 is TGCGCCAGCAGAGAGAACCCCGCCGCCCCCAATTCACCCCTCCACTTT. Protein product: CASRENPAAPNSPLHF.

This chain links TRBV25-1 with TRBJ2-5; D is possibly TRBD2 (6 bases). The DNA end is a closer match to TRBJ2-7, so the J assignment may be wrong. The CDR3 contains 15 residues. Germline lookup yields CDR1 MGHDK and CDR2 SYGVNS. The CDR3 sequence: CASSDTGTGGYEQYF. CDR3 DNA sequence: TGTGCCAGCAGTGATACCGGGACCGGGGGATACGAGCAGTACTTC.

The V and J genes are TRBV5-6 and TRBJ2-7; 7 bases fit TRBD2. The CDR3 loop spans 14 amino acids. After removal of 1 base from V and 7 bases from J, the junction contained 8 bases not matched to a gene. In germline, CDR1 is SGHDT, CDR2 YYEEEE. The CDR3 reads CASSLRGGRVEQYF. The CDR3 bases are TGTGCCAGCAGCTTGCGGGGAGGGCGGGTGGAGCAGTACTTC.

The chain links TRBV29-1 to TRBJ2-4; D ambiguous. From germline, CDR1 is SQVTM and CDR2 ANQGSEA. The CDR3 sequence is 13 residues long. Between the trimmed V and J ends, which lost 6 bases and 0 bases, there was a span of 9 bases. The CDR3 bases are TGCAGCGTGACGACTCTAGCCAAAAACATTCAGTACTTC. Translation gives CSVTTLAKNIQYF.

V is TRBV5-1 and J is TRBJ2-3; 8 bases are shared with TRBD2. This CDR3 has 16 residues. The J segment lost 2 bases and the V segment lost 0 bases, leaving 5 bases of the junction unmatched. CDR1 and CDR2 (germline): SGHRS, YFSETQ. Here the CDR3 reads CASSLAIAGPTDTQYF. In DNA form, the CDR3 reads TGCGCCAGCAGCTTGGCGATAGCGGGACCCACAGATACGCAGTATTTT.

The chain couples TRBV6-1 to TRBJ2-6; tentative D call: TRBD2 (6 bases). The CDR3 runs 14 residues. Trimming cost V 8 bases and J 1 base, with 9 bases left between them. Germline lookup yields CDR1 MNHNS and CDR2 SASEGT. The CDR3 region is CASRRGSGANVLTF. CDR3 DNA sequence: TGTGCCAGCCGTCGGGGGTCTGGGGCCAACGTCCTGACTTTC.